This T cell receptor (beta chain) was retrieved from a study of cytomegalovirus exposure and HLA in healthy donors. Findings and limits, study-wide: Later analysis reportedly placed an Asian-associated ancestry cluster below the roughly 700-donor mean in N-insertions.

Of note for this clone: Its specificity is not known.

The CDR3 contains 13 residues. Germline loops: CDR1 SGHTA, CDR2 FQGNSA. The junction had 2 bases not matched to a gene; V was cut back by 5 bases and J by 4 bases. The PCR had 60 Vbeta and 13 Jbeta primers. Clones were sequenced by immunoSEQ multiplex PCR, and TCRdb holds only the in-frame ones, with some missing. The profile covers some 190,000 clones, with 65% to 85% appearing a single time and approximately 2.3% taken by the ten largest. The material sequenced was PBMCs. The clonotype originates from a male donor in good health and CMV-seronegative. The rearrangement links TRBV7-2 to TRBJ2-5; 9 bases fit TRBD1. CDR3 region: CASSRQGGETQYF. CDR3 sequence (DNA): TGTGCCAGCAGCCGACAGGGGGGAGAGACCCAGTACTTC.